This TCR beta chain was recovered during a study of graft-versus-host responses after intestinal transplantation. Background on the study: Anti-thymocyte globulin induction was given to all recipients, followed by tacrolimus and steroids for around three years.

TCRdb keeps only in-frame clones here, not all; method: immunoSEQ multiplex PCR. The sample yields 50,000 to 75,000 clones, about 94% seen once. Concerning this clone: Its antigen is not identified.

This TCR came from a human donor who was the organ donor for an intestinal transplant. Sequences were derived from unstimulated CD4+ T cells sorted from spleen or lymph node cells, sampled before transplant.

CDR3 sequence reads: CASGLDELVPLSYEQYF. The CDR3, as DNA: TGTGCTAGTGGTTTGGATGAGCTCGTACCTCTCTCCTACGAGCAGTACTTC. V gene TRBV12-5 combines with J gene TRBJ2-7; no firm D call. Trimming left V 1 base short and J 0 bases short, with 16 bases between. Germline assignment: CDR1 LGHNT and CDR2 FRNRAP. The CDR3 has 17 amino acids.